This TCR beta chain stems from a study of T cells in Graves' hyperthyroidism and ophthalmopathy. On the study more broadly: Peripheral blood specimens were obtained at initial diagnosis, prior to any treatment.

After removal of 5 bases from V and 2 bases from J, the junction contained 17 bases not matched to a gene. The V gene's germline CDR1 is SGHTA and CDR2 FQGTGA. The CDR3 has 20 amino acids. The source material, RNA transcripts, was used to amplify TCR beta CDR3 regions. First-round RT-PCR with HTBI primers amplified the TCR CDR3 region. TCRdb independently ran MiXCR on the multiplex PCR reads; one entry per CDR3 protein. Seen here are hundreds of thousands of distinct CDR3 sequences, less than 20% observed once, and the top ten hold around an eighth. This clonotype turned up a few times. Antigen: not known. Absence of ophthalmopathy progression within 18 months defined stable Graves' hyperthyroidism. Study-level points and caveats: Appearing also in blood were most of the thyroid clonotypes expanded above 0.001.

This rearrangement joins TRBV7-3 to TRBJ2-2; 10 bases are a match to TRBD2. Source material: blood. The receptor's source is a woman aged 18-29 years with Graves' hyperthyroidism. The CDR3 reads CASSRRIPSGGLLNTGELFF. CDR3 sequence (DNA): TGTGCCAGCAGCCGAAGAATCCCTAGCGGGGGCCTTTTAAACACCGGGGAGCTGTTTTTT.